Listed below are T cell receptor beta chains from one sample, sequenced in a study of shared T cell receptors in the human thymus. Generated by immunoSEQ multiplex PCR, the TCRdb table keeps only in-frame clones and is missing some. The sample has over 60,000 clones; around 96% are singletons. Sequenced sample: thymocytes. The source is a human donor. Both conserved end residues are part of each CDR3. A D gene is named only where the DNA matches it firmly. Not every row has a clone size; where given, it reads once, few, many or a size class.

j_call v_call clone_size cdr3_length d_call cdr3_aa cdr3_nt
TRBJ2-7 TRBV4-2 - 15 - CASRLNRDPFYEQYF TGTGCCAGCAGACTAAACAGGGACCCTTTCTACGAGCAGTACTTC
TRBJ2-5 TRBV10-2 - 14 - CASSPGGGWETQYF TGCGCCAGCAGCCCAGGGGGAGGGTGGGAGACCCAGTACTTC
TRBJ1-2 TRBV19 - 11 - CASSQDYGYTF TGTGCCAGTAGTCAGGACTATGGCTACACCTTC
TRBJ2-1 TRBV27 - 14 - CASSLGDNYNEQFF TGTGCCAGCAGTTTAGGGGACAATTACAATGAGCAGTTCTTC
TRBJ1-1 TRBV29-1 - 13 - CSVESPIRDEAFF TGCAGCGTTGAAAGTCCCATTAGGGATGAAGCTTTCTTT
TRBJ1-1 TRBV14 - 16 - CASSQGRTRPNTEAFF TGTGCCAGCAGCCAAGGCAGGACAAGGCCGAACACTGAAGCTTTCTTT
TRBJ1-5 TRBV6-6 - 16 - CASSQPRQAHNQPQHF TGTGCCAGCAGTCAACCTCGACAGGCCCACAATCAGCCCCAGCATTTT
TRBJ2-7 TRBV11-1 - 16 - CASSLVPDRRSYEQYF TGTGCCAGCAGCTTAGTCCCCGACAGGAGGTCCTACGAGCAGTACTTC
TRBJ2-3 TRBV14 - 16 TRBD1 CASSHYRQGRTDTQYF TGTGCCAGCAGCCATTACCGACAGGGCCGCACAGATACGCAGTATTTT
TRBJ1-4 TRBV7-2 - 17 - CASSLRGLRATNEKLFF TGTGCCAGCAGCCTCAGGGGACTGAGAGCAACTAATGAAAAACTGTTTTTT
TRBJ1-1 TRBV7-8 - 18 TRBD1 CASSLARETGVFHTEAFF TGTGCCAGCAGCTTAGCGAGAGAGACAGGGGTTTTTCACACTGAAGCTTTCTTT
TRBJ1-1 TRBV4-3 once 16 - CASSQGLRTMNTEAFF TGCGCCAGCAGCCAAGGGCTTAGGACGATGAACACTGAAGCTTTCTTT
TRBJ2-2 TRBV18 - 20 - CASSPFLKGEGGFGTGELFF TGTGCCAGCTCACCATTTTTGAAAGGGGAAGGAGGGTTCGGCACCGGGGAGCTGTTTTTT
TRBJ2-3 TRBV7-6 - 15 - CASSSLAGSRGSQYF TGTGCCAGCAGCTCATTGGCGGGGAGTCGGGGGTCGCAGTATTTT
TRBJ1-1 TRBV6-5 once 13 TRBD1 CASRDRAHTEAFF TGTGCCAGCAGGGACAGGGCACACACTGAAGCTTTCTTT
TRBJ2-4 TRBV7-2 once 16 TRBD1 CASSLGGQGGLNIQYF TGTGCCAGCAGCTTAGGGGGACAGGGTGGTTTGAACATTCAGTACTTC
TRBJ1-5 TRBV28 - 18 - CASSFLVLESRVNQPQHF TGTGCCAGCAGTTTCTTAGTTTTGGAAAGTAGAGTGAATCAGCCCCAGCATTTT
TRBJ2-4 TRBV18 - 15 - CASSLAVSRDNIQYF TGTGCCAGCTCTTTGGCAGTAAGCAGAGACAACATTCAGTACTTC
TRBJ2-1 TRBV10-1 - 12 TRBD1 CASRTGGGEQFF TGCGCCAGCCGGACAGGGGGAGGTGAGCAGTTCTTC
TRBJ2-1 TRBV7-2 - 18 TRBD1 CASSLLGGPGQKFNEQFF TGTGCCAGCAGCCTTTTAGGAGGCCCGGGACAGAAATTCAATGAGCAGTTCTTC
TRBJ1-5 TRBV6-1 - 13 - CASGRGGGQPQHF TGTGCCAGCGGTAGGGGGGGTGGGCAGCCCCAGCATTTT
TRBJ2-7 TRBV7-3 - 15 - CASSLVGGQVGEQYF TGTGCCAGCAGCTTAGTCGGGGGGCAGGTAGGCGAGCAGTACTTC
TRBJ1-2 TRBV29-1 - 13 - CSVATGGYYGYTF TGCAGCGTTGCCACCGGGGGCTACTATGGCTACACCTTC
TRBJ2-1 TRBV7-7 - 15 TRBD1 CASSPTGGKKGEQFF TGTGCCAGCAGTCCCACAGGGGGCAAAAAGGGTGAGCAGTTCTTC
TRBJ2-1 TRBV4-1 - 16 - CASSQELQGGRGEQFF TGCGCCAGCAGCCAAGAGTTGCAGGGAGGTCGCGGTGAGCAGTTCTTC
TRBJ2-7 TRBV27 - 16 - CASSRPTGAFPYEQYF TGTGCCAGCAGCCGACCCACGGGGGCATTTCCCTACGAGCAGTACTTC
TRBJ2-3 TRBV6-6 - 16 TRBD1 CASSRDRESSTDTQYF TGTGCCAGCAGTCGGGACAGGGAATCTAGCACAGATACGCAGTATTTT
TRBJ2-3 TRBV4-1 - 14 - CASSHWDSTDTQYF TGCGCCAGCAGCCATTGGGATTCCACAGATACGCAGTATTTT
TRBJ2-7 TRBV4-1 once 16 TRBD2 CASSQVIYRLGGGQYF TGCGCCAGCAGCCAAGTTATTTACAGGCTCGGCGGGGGGCAGTACTTC
TRBJ2-3 TRBV7-9 - 15 - CASSFAPEVADTQYF TGTGCCAGCAGCTTTGCCCCCGAAGTAGCAGATACGCAGTATTTT
TRBJ1-5 TRBV27 - 15 TRBD1 CASSLSGQGPWAQHF TGTGCCAGCAGTTTATCGGGACAGGGGCCATGGGCCCAGCATTTT